This TCR beta chain stems from a study of regulatory T cells in long-lasting Graves disease. Study background: For under 3 months, newly diagnosed Graves' patients had been taking antithyroid drugs.

Many counts were recorded for this clonotype. Time point: newly diagnosed GD, antithyroid drugs for less than 3 months. Generation of the TCR library employed RNA extracted from PBMCs. Investigators prepared the TCR beta libraries by applying iRepertoire HTBI primers and Arm-PCR of CDR3 regions. TCRdb reanalysed the multiplex PCR reads using MiXCR and keeps one entry per CDR3 protein. The sample records fewer than 650,000 distinct CDR3 sequences, 16% being singletons. CDR1 is SNHLY and CDR2 is FYNNEI in the germline V gene. Trimming removed 4 bases from V and 4 bases from J, with 10 bases in between. The CDR3 covers 13 residues. The data also belong to a second study, concerning T cells in Graves' hyperthyroidism and ophthalmopathy.

Sample: peripheral blood mononuclear cells (PBMCs), taken at new diagnosis, from a patient treated with antithyroid drugs. This clonotype was obtained from a woman aged 25 to 39 with Graves disease. This sequence joins TRBV2 and TRBJ1-1, with a possible D match to TRBD1 (6 bases). CDR3 loop: CASSGDMGTEAFF. The CDR3 nucleotides read TGTGCCAGCAGTGGGGACATGGGCACTGAAGCTTTCTTT.